One sample yielded the 3 T cell receptor beta chains listed below, sequenced in a study of cytomegalovirus exposure and HLA in healthy donors (dated 2017 in TCRdb). Libraries were constructed by the immunoSEQ multiplex PCR assay. For the multiplex PCR, a mixture combining 60 forward primers for TCR Vbeta segments and 13 reverse primers for TCR Jbeta segments was used. The immuneACCESS repertoire file appears here via TCRdb, limited to in-frame rearrangements. These files lack a portion of the clones; in checked studies, under half of the deficit traces to unresolved V genes, and the cause of the others is not known. The sample table contains 200,000 to 300,000 clones; only one count was recorded for approximately 84% of them. The top ten clonotypes cover 1.5% to 2% of the sample. Source material: PBMCs. The receptors were sampled from a woman aged 40-49 years in good health and CMV-seropositive.

The chain uses TRBV10-2 and TRBJ2-1; 7 bases map to TRBD1. J lost 6 bases, V lost 5 bases, and 10 bases had no gene match. The CDR3 spans 15 residues. CDR1 is WSHSY, CDR2 SAAADI, per germline. The CDR3 spells CASSWDSQTINEQFF. The CDR3 DNA follows: TGCGCCAGCAGTTGGGACAGTCAAACGATCAATGAGCAGTTCTTC.

The J gene is TRBJ2-3, the V gene TRBV11-3, with 7 bases fitting TRBD2. In germline, CDR1 is SGHNT, CDR2 YENEEA. The CDR3 sequence is 16 residues long. Trimming took 1 base from V and 6 from J; bases not matched to a gene: 10. CDR3 sequence: CASSLGSSSGGDTQYF. DNA for the CDR3: TGTGCCAGCAGCTTAGGGTCGTCTAGCGGTGGGGATACGCAGTATTTT.

J is TRBJ1-2 and V is TRBV7-9; D remains unclear. The germline V gene has CDR1 SEHNR and CDR2 FQNEAQ (reference sequence). Deletions cut 6 bases from V and 5 bases from J, with 13 bases between. There are 13 residues in the CDR3. The CDR3 DNA reads TGTGCCAGCAGTTCTGACAACCTATATGGCTACACCTTC. This codes for CASSSDNLYGYTF.